These 6 T cell receptor beta chains share one sample of origin, sequenced in a study of blood T cells in healthy people across ages (dated by TCRdb to between 2015 and 2016). Libraries were prepared through 5' RACE. TCRdb records Illumina HiSeq 2500 as the sequencer. The second PCR ran for about 6 to 12 cycles and used a J-beta primer mix along with a sample-barcoded 5' primer. In-frame beta chains were kept once TCRdb had trimmed the public reads at Q25 with fastp and called clones with MiXCR. Under each unique CDR3 protein, matching rows form one entry showing the most common genes and DNA. In this sample the table shows more than 1,000,000 distinct CDR3 sequences, around 27% of which occur a single time. Less than 0.75% of the sample is taken by the ten largest. In addition, the sample was reused for a study of T cells of mothers and their children.

Sequenced input: blood. The receptors here all came from a girl aged 2-10 years in good health.

This chain uses TRBV20-1 with TRBJ1-5; 12 positions match TRBD1. After removal of 7 bases from V and 6 bases from J, the junction contained 7 bases not matched to a gene. In germline, CDR1 is DFQATT, CDR2 SNEGSKA (reference sequence). The CDR3 totals 14 residues. The DNA for the CDR3 is TGCAGTGTCCCTGGGACAGGGGGCACTCAGCCCCAGCATTTT. This encodes CSVPGTGGTQPQHF.

The J gene is TRBJ2-3, the V gene TRBV7-2; TRBD2 matches 9 bases. The germline gives CDR1 SGHTA, CDR2 FQGNSA. V shed 2 bases and J 2 bases; nucleotides not matched to a gene: 8. The CDR3 sequence is 17 residues long. The CDR3 reads CASSLRRLAGPTDTQYF. As DNA, the CDR3 is TGTGCCAGCAGCTTAAGGCGGCTAGCGGGGCCCACAGATACGCAGTATTTT.

This clonotype was seen more than once but under ten times. The chain employs TRBV11-2 and TRBJ2-7; 8 positions match TRBD1. This CDR3 has 16 residues. CDR1 and CDR2 (germline): SGHAT, FQNNGV. V lost 4 bases and J lost 3; bases outside the gene matches: 11. The chain's CDR3 is CASSSLTGASHYEQYF. In nucleotides, the CDR3 is TGTGCCAGCAGCTCGTTGACAGGGGCCTCACACTACGAGCAGTACTTC.

The chain joins TRBV12-3 or TRBV12-4 to TRBJ2-5; 8 bases are a match to TRBD2. This CDR3 is 14 amino acids long. The V segment lost 8 bases and the J segment 6 bases; nucleotides outside the gene matches: 11. The CDR3 DNA sequence: TGTGCCAGCGGTCGCTGGCGGGAGGAAAAGACCCAGTACTTC. This encodes CASGRWREEKTQYF.

The sample holds a few counts of this clonotype. The chain has TRBV5-1 and TRBJ2-2, with D unclear. The length of the CDR3 is 15 residues. V was cut by 2 bases and J by 1 base, with 9 bases left in between. Germline CDR1 reads SGHRS; CDR2 reads YFSETQ. CDR3 region: CASSLDKQNTGELFF. The CDR3 DNA follows: TGCGCCAGCAGCTTAGACAAGCAGAACACCGGGGAGCTGTTTTTT.

Remarks on this clonotype: The junction and the germline gene differ at one end; a read error may be behind it. This chain connects TRBV4-1 to TRBJ1-2; tentatively, D is TRBD1 (6 bases). This CDR3 is built from 11 residues. Germline CDR1 is MGHRA and CDR2 is YSYEKL. As DNA, the CDR3 is TGCGCCAGCAAGGGGGACTGTGGCTACACTTTC. Its protein is CASKGDCGYTF.